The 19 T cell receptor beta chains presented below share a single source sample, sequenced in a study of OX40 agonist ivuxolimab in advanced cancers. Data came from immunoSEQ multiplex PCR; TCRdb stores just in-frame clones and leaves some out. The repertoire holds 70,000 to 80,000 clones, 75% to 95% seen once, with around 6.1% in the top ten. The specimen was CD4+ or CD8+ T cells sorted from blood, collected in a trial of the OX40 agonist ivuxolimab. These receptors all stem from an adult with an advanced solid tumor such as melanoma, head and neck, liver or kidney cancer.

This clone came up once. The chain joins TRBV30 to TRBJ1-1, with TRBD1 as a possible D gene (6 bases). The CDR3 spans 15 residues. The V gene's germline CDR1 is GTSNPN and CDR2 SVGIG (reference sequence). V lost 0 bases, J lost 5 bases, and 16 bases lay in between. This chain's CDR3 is CAWSVLGGRGTEAFF. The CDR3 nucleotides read TGTGCCTGGAGTGTTTTGGGGGGCCGGGGTACTGAAGCTTTCTTT.

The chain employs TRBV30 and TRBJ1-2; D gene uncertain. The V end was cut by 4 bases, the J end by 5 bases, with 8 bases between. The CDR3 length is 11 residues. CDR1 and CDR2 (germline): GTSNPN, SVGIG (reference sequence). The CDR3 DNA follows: TGTGCCTGGAAACCGCATTATGGCTACACCTTC. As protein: CAWKPHYGYTF.

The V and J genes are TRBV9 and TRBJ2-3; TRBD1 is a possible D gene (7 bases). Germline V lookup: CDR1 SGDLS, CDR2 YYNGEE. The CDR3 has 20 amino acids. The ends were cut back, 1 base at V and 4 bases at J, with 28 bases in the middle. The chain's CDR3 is CASSVPGDREESPEPDTQYF. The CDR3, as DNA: TGTGCCAGCAGCGTACCGGGTGACAGGGAGGAAAGTCCAGAGCCAGATACGCAGTATTTT.

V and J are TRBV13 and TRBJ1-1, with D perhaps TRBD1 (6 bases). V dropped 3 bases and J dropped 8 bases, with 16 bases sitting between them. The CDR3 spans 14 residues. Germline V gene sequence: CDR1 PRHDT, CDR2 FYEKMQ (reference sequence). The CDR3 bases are TGTGCCAGCAGCTTCAACGCAGGGGATGGAGAAGCTTTCTTT. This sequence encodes CASSFNAGDGEAFF.

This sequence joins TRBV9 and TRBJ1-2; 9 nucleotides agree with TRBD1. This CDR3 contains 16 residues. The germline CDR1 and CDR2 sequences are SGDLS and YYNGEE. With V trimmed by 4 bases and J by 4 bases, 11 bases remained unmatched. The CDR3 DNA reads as TGTGCCAGCAGCCCAGAAGGAGGACAGGGGCGCTATGGCTACACCTTC. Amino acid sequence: CASSPEGGQGRYGYTF.

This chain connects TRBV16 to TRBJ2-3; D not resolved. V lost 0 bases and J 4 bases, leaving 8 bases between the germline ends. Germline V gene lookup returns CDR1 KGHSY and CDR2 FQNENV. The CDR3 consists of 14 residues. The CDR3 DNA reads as TGTGCCAGCAGCCAATCGACGGCCCCAGATACGCAGTATTTT. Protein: CASSQSTAPDTQYF.

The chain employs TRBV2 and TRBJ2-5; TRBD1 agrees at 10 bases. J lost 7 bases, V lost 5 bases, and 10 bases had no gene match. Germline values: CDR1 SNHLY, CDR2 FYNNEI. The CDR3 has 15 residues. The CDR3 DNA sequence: TGTGCCAGCAGTCCATCGGACAGGGGGGAGGGGACCCAGTACTTC. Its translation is CASSPSDRGEGTQYF. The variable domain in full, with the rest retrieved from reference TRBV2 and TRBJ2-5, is EPEVTQTPSHQVTQMGQEVILRCVPISNHLYFYWYRQILGQKVEFLVSFYNNEISEKSEIFDDQFSVERPDGSNFTLKIRSTKLEDSAMYFCASSPSDRGEGTQYFGPGTRLLVL.

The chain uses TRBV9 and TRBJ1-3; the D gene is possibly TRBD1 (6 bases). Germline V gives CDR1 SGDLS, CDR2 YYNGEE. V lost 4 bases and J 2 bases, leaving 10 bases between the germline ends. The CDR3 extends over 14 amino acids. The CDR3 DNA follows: TGTGCCAGCAGCACCCAGGGGCCTGGAAACACCATATATTTT. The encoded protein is CASSTQGPGNTIYF. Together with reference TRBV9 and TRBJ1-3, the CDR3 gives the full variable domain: DSGVTQTPKHLITATGQRVTLRCSPRSGDLSVYWYQQSLDQGLQFLIQYYNGEERAKGNILERFSAQQFPDLHSELNLSSLELGDSALYFCASSTQGPGNTIYFGEGSWLTVV.

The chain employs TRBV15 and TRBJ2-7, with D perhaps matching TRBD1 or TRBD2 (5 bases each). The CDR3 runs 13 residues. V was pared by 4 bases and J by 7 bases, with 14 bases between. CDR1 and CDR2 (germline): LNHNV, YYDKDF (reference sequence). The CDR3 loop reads CATSTYGWGEQYF. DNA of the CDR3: TGTGCCACCAGCACTTACGGGTGGGGGGAGCAGTACTTC. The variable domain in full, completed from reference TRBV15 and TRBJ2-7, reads DAMVIQNPRYQVTQFGKPVTLSCSQTLNHNVMYWYQQKSSQAPKLLFHYYDKDFNNEADTPDNFQSRRPNTSFCFLDIRSPGLGDTAMYLCATSTYGWGEQYFGPGTRLTVT.

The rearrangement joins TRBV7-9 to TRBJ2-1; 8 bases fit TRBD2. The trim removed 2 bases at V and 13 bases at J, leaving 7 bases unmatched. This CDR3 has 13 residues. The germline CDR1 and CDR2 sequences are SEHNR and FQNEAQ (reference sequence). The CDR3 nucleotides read TGTGCCAGCAGCTTATCCCATAGCGGGGATCAGTTCTTC. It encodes CASSLSHSGDQFF. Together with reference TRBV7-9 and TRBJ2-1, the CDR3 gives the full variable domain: DTGVSQNPRHKITKRGQNVTFRCDPISEHNRLYWYRQTLGQGPEFLTYFQNEAQLEKSRLLSDRFSAERPKGSFSTLEIQRTEQGDSAMYLCASSLSHSGDQFFGPGTRLTVL.

This chain's CDR3 is CASEVSTEAFF. In DNA, the CDR3 is TGTGCCAGCGAAGTGAGCACTGAAGCTTTCTTT. V usage is TRBV6-6 and J usage is TRBJ1-1; D is ambiguous. From germline, CDR1 is MNHNY and CDR2 SVGAGI (reference sequence). Trimming left V 8 bases short and J 4 bases short, with 8 bases between. The CDR3 has 11 amino acids.

Here the CDR3 reads CASSLGRGTEAFF. The CDR3 nucleotides read TGTGCCAGCAGCCTAGGGCGTGGGACTGAAGCTTTCTTT. The chain has TRBV6-5 and TRBJ1-1; no definite D call. The CDR3 is 13 amino acids. Germline CDR1 MNHEY, CDR2 SVGAGI. The V and J ends lost 6 bases and 5 bases respectively, with 13 bases between them.

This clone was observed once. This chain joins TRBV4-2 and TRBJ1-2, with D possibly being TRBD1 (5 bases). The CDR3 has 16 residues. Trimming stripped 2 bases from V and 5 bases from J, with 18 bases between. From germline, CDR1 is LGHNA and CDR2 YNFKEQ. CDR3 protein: CASSQWGSGTVYGYTF. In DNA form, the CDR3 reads TGTGCCAGCAGCCAATGGGGGTCCGGGACCGTTTATGGCTACACCTTC.

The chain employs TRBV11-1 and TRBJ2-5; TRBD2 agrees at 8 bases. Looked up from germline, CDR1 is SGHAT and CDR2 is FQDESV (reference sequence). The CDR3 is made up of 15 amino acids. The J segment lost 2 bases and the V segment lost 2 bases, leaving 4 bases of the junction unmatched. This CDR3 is CASSLSSGTQETQYF. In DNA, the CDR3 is TGTGCCAGCAGCTTAAGTAGCGGGACACAAGAGACCCAGTACTTC. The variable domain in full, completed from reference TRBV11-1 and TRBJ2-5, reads EAEVAQSPRYKITEKSQAVAFWCDPISGHATLYWYRQILGQGPELLVQFQDESVVDDSQLPKDRFSAERLKGVDSTLKIQPAELGDSAMYLCASSLSSGTQETQYFGPGTRLLVL.

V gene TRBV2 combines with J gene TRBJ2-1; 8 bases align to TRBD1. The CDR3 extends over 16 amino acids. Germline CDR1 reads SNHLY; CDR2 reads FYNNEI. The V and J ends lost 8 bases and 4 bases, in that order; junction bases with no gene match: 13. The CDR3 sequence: CASLGGQERVYNEQFF. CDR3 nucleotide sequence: TGTGCCAGCCTGGGGGGACAGGAGAGGGTATACAATGAGCAGTTCTTC.

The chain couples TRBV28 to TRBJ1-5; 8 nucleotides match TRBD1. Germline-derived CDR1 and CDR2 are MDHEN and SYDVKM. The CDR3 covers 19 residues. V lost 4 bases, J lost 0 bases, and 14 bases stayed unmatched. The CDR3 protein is CASSSDRGLSAYSNQPQHF. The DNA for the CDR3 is TGTGCCAGCAGTTCTGACAGGGGTTTGTCGGCATATAGCAATCAGCCCCAGCATTTT.

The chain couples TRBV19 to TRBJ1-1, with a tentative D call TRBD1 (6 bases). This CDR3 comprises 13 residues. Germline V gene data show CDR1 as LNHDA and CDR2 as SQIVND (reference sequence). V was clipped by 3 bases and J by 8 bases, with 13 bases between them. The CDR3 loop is CASSIFGRGEAFF. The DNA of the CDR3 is TGTGCCAGTAGTATTTTCGGCAGGGGAGAAGCTTTCTTT. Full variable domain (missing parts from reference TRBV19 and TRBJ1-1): DGGITQSPKYLFRKEGQNVTLSCEQNLNHDAMYWYRQDPGQGLRLIYYSQIVNDFQKGDIAEGYSVSREKKESFPLTVTSAQKNPTAFYLCASSIFGRGEAFFGQGTRLTVV.

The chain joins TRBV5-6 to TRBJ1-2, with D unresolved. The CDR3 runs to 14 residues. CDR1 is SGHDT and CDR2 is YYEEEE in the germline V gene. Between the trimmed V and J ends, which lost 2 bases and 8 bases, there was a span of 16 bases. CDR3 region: CASSFSIQSHGYTF. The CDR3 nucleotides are TGTGCCAGCAGCTTTTCAATCCAGAGTCACGGCTACACCTTC.

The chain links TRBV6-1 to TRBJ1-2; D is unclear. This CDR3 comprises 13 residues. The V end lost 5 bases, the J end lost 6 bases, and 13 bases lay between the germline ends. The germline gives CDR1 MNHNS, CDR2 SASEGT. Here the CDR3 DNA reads TGTGCCAGCAGTCCTGGACCCCCCGATGGCTACACCTTC. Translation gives CASSPGPPDGYTF.